This entry lists 25 T cell receptor beta chains sequenced from one sample in a study of blood T cell repertoires in COVID-19. The repertoire was sequenced with immunoSEQ multiplex PCR; TCRdb's copy has only in-frame clones and lacks some. This sample has about 220,000 clones; around 84% occur once, and the top ten carry roughly 10%. The sequencing input was peripheral blood. These receptors all come from a middle-aged man with active or convalescent COVID-19.

The chain joins TRBV14 to TRBJ2-1; 9 bases fit TRBD1. The trim removed 1 base at V and 0 bases at J, leaving 19 bases unmatched. CDR1 is SGHDN, CDR2 FVKESK, per germline. The CDR3 contains 22 residues. The CDR3 loop reads CASSQGVWGQGPYLRSYNEQFF. The CDR3, as DNA: TGTGCCAGCAGCCAAGGGGTCTGGGGACAGGGCCCATACCTCCGCTCCTACAATGAGCAGTTCTTC.

The V and J genes are TRBV2 and TRBJ2-7, with D perhaps TRBD2 (6 bases). The CDR3 is 13 residues long. Germline CDR1 SNHLY, CDR2 FYNNEI. V lost 6 bases, J lost 7 bases, and 16 bases lay in between. This CDR3 is CASRLGGGAEQYV. CDR3 coding DNA: TGTGCCAGCAGGTTAGGAGGAGGGGCGGAGCAGTACGTC.

CDR3 in amino acids: CASSLTQVRGATEAFF. The CDR3 nucleotides are TGCGCCAGCAGCTTAACACAGGTACGGGGGGCCACTGAAGCTTTCTTT. V gene TRBV5-1 combines with J gene TRBJ1-1, with D possibly TRBD1 on 6 matching bases. The germline gives CDR1 SGHRS, CDR2 YFSETQ. The V end lost 2 bases, the J end lost 4 bases, and 18 bases lay between the germline ends. This CDR3 is built from 16 residues.

The chain recombines TRBV24-1 with TRBJ2-7, with 12 bases matching TRBD1. CDR3 size: 15 residues. In germline, CDR1 is KGHDR, CDR2 SFDVKD. V lost 2 bases to trimming and J lost 5 bases; unmatched junction nucleotides: 3. The CDR3 region has the DNA TGTGCCACCAGTGATTCCGGGACAGGGGGCCACGAGCAGTACTTC. Translating gives CATSDSGTGGHEQYF.

V gene TRBV5-4 combines with J gene TRBJ1-1; no firm D call. From germline, CDR1 is SGHNT and CDR2 YYREEE (reference sequence). The CDR3 runs 15 residues. The V end lost 4 bases, the J end lost 1 base, and 14 bases lay between the germline ends. In nucleotides, the CDR3 is TGTGCCAGCAGCGGCGGATCGTTGCGGAACACTGAAGCTTTCTTT. Its protein product is CASSGGSLRNTEAFF.

This clone was counted a single time. The chain uses TRBV6-5 and TRBJ2-1; 11 nucleotides line up with TRBD2. CDR1 is MNHEY and CDR2 is SVGAGI in the germline V gene. V dropped 5 bases and J dropped 9; count of bases not matched to a gene: 3. The CDR3 has 13 amino acids. The CDR3 spells CASSHSGRVEQFF. The CDR3 bases are TGTGCCAGCAGTCATAGCGGGAGGGTTGAGCAGTTCTTC.

The genes are TRBV29-1 and TRBJ1-2; the D gene is possibly TRBD1 (5 bases). The V gene's germline CDR1 is SQVTM and CDR2 ANQGSEA. V was cut by 1 base and J by 5 bases, with 14 bases left in between. There are 14 residues in the CDR3. The chain's CDR3 is CSVEGDTGTYGYTF. In DNA, the CDR3 is TGCAGCGTTGAAGGCGATACAGGCACTTATGGCTACACCTTC.

This sequence joins TRBV5-1 and TRBJ2-7, with a weak D call TRBD2 (6 bases). Trimming pared 2 bases from V and 3 bases from J, leaving 12 bases between. CDR1 SGHRS and CDR2 YFSETQ come from the germline V gene. This CDR3 is built from 14 residues. The CDR3, as DNA: TGCGCCAGCAGCTTCGACGGAGGGGTCTACGAGCAGTACTTC. It translates to CASSFDGGVYEQYF.

This chain links TRBV27 with TRBJ1-1; no definite D call. The V end lost 4 bases, the J end lost 4 bases, and 10 bases lay between the germline ends. Germline V gene sequence: CDR1 MNHEY, CDR2 SMNVEV (reference sequence). CDR3 length equals 13 residues. Written as DNA, the CDR3 is TGTGCCAGCAGTTCCAAACAGTTCACTGAAGCTTTCTTT. Translated: CASSSKQFTEAFF.

V is TRBV28 and J is TRBJ2-2; D remains unclear. CDR3 length equals 10 residues. Between the trimmed V and J ends, which lost 7 bases and 8 bases, there was a span of 5 bases. The germline CDR1 and CDR2 sequences are MDHEN and SYDVKM. CDR3 sequence: CASKSGELFF. In DNA form, the CDR3 reads TGTGCCAGCAAATCTGGGGAGCTGTTTTTT.

The chain couples TRBV7-9 to TRBJ1-5; no reliable D call. The CDR3 length is 10 residues. Germline CDR1 SEHNR, CDR2 FQNEAQ (reference sequence). Trimming removed 4 bases from V and 10 bases from J, with 5 bases in between. The DNA of the CDR3 is TGTGCCAGCAGCTCCCTCCCCCAGCATTTT. Translation: CASSSLPQHF. The whole variable domain, filled in from reference TRBV7-9 and TRBJ1-5, reads DTGVSQNPRHKITKRGQNVTFRCDPISEHNRLYWYRQTLGQGPEFLTYFQNEAQLEKSRLLSDRFSAERPKGSFSTLEIQRTEQGDSAMYLCASSSLPQHFGDGTRLSIL.

This chain connects TRBV28 to TRBJ1-2, with TRBD1 as a possible D gene (6 bases). V dropped 10 bases and J dropped 4 bases, with 13 bases sitting between them. The CDR3 runs to 12 residues. The germline V gene encodes CDR1 MDHEN and CDR2 SYDVKM. DNA of the CDR3: TGTGCCATCGGACAGCGAATCTATGGCTACACCTTC. It is translated as CAIGQRIYGYTF.

The CDR3 DNA reads TGTGCCAGCTGTAGGCAGGGCGGCGGGGAGCTGTTTTTT. Amino acids: CASCRQGGGELFF. The genes are TRBV6-6 and TRBJ2-2; D may be TRBD1 (5 bases). Trimming shortened V by 8 bases and J by 7 bases, and 14 bases separated the two germline ends. The CDR3 loop spans 13 amino acids. Germline assignment: CDR1 MNHNY and CDR2 SVGAGI (reference sequence).

This chain joins TRBV5-8 and TRBJ2-7, with no clear D. Germline V lookup: CDR1 SGHTS, CDR2 YDEGEE. The CDR3 has 13 amino acids. The V end lost 4 bases, the J end lost 2 bases, and 10 bases lay between the germline ends. The CDR3 region has the DNA TGTGCCAGCAGCACATCTTGGCCCTACGAGCAGTACTTC. Translated, it gives CASSTSWPYEQYF.

This rearrangement joins TRBV7-3 to TRBJ2-6; D call uncertain. Trimming took 5 bases from V and 1 from J, leaving 12 bases between them. Per the germline V gene, CDR1 is SGHTA and CDR2 is FQGTGA. The CDR3 has 16 amino acids. The CDR3 loop is CASSHTPASGANVLTF. In nucleotides, the CDR3 is TGTGCCAGCAGCCATACCCCCGCGTCTGGGGCCAACGTCCTGACTTTC.

This sequence joins TRBV4-1 and TRBJ1-5; D unresolved. Germline assignment: CDR1 MGHRA and CDR2 YSYEKL. The CDR3 contains 15 residues. The V end was cut by 0 bases, the J end by 1 base, with 7 bases between. The CDR3 DNA follows: TGCGCCAGCAGCCAAGATTACGAGAGCAATCAGCCCCAGCATTTT. This sequence encodes CASSQDYESNQPQHF.

This chain links TRBV5-1 with TRBJ2-1, with 8 bases aligning to TRBD1. The CDR3 extends over 16 amino acids. The J segment lost 0 bases and the V segment lost 5 bases, leaving 7 bases of the junction unmatched. Germline V lookup: CDR1 SGHRS, CDR2 YFSETQ. CDR3 amino acids: CASRPDREISYNEQFF. Here the CDR3 DNA reads TGCGCCAGCAGGCCGGACAGGGAAATCTCCTACAATGAGCAGTTCTTC.

The V gene is TRBV18, the J gene TRBJ2-1; D unclear. Germline-derived CDR1 and CDR2 are KGHSH and LQKENI. Trimming pared 6 bases from V and 0 bases from J, leaving 12 bases between. The CDR3 totals 15 residues. This CDR3 reads CASSQRRPSYNEQFF. The CDR3 DNA sequence: TGTGCCAGCTCCCAAAGGCGGCCCTCCTACAATGAGCAGTTCTTC.

The rearrangement joins TRBV6-6 to TRBJ1-3; unclear D gene. V lost 5 bases and J lost 2, with 16 bases in between. The CDR3 extends over 16 amino acids. CDR1 MNHNY and CDR2 SVGAGI come from the germline V gene (reference sequence). The chain's CDR3 is CASSGVGRGPGNTIYF. CDR3 DNA: TGTGCCAGCAGTGGGGTTGGGCGGGGTCCTGGAAACACCATATATTTT.

The chain carries TRBV9 and TRBJ2-7; tentative D call: TRBD1 (7 bases). V was cut by 0 bases and J by 7 bases, with 17 bases left in between. The CDR3 length is 15 residues. Germline-derived CDR1 and CDR2 are SGDLS and YYNGEE. CDR3 bases: TGTGCCAGCAGCGTAGGGGCGGGGACAGAGGGGGAGCAGTACTTC. Its translation: CASSVGAGTEGEQYF.

The chain couples TRBV9 to TRBJ2-5; possibly TRBD1 for D (6 bases). CDR3 length equals 14 residues. Germline lookup yields CDR1 SGDLS and CDR2 YYNGEE. V was cut by 5 bases and J by 0 bases, with 11 bases left in between. The CDR3 here is CASSQTGYQETQYF. In DNA, the CDR3 is TGTGCCAGCAGTCAAACAGGGTACCAAGAGACCCAGTACTTC. Looking up the rest from reference TRBV9 and TRBJ2-5 gives the full variable domain: DSGVTQTPKHLITATGQRVTLRCSPRSGDLSVYWYQQSLDQGLQFLIQYYNGEERAKGNILERFSAQQFPDLHSELNLSSLELGDSALYFCASSQTGYQETQYFGPGTRLLVL.

V gene TRBV19 combines with J gene TRBJ1-6, with a tentative D call TRBD1 (5 bases). CDR3 length: 15 residues. V lost 3 bases to trimming and J lost 1 base, with 7 bases between them. Germline-derived CDR1 and CDR2 are LNHDA and SQIVND (reference sequence). CDR3 loop: CASSIRGSYNSPLHF. The CDR3 DNA reads TGTGCCAGTAGTATTCGGGGGTCCTATAATTCACCCCTCCACTTT.

In its sample, this clone was seen once. V is TRBV19 and J is TRBJ1-3; weak D call: TRBD1 (6 bases). The germline V and J ends were trimmed by 4 bases and 2 bases, with 9 bases remaining between them. CDR3 length: 14 amino acids. CDR1 and CDR2 (germline): LNHDA, SQIVND (reference sequence). CDR3 DNA sequence: TGTGCCAGTAGTACCGACAGGACTGGAAACACCATATATTTT. Its translation is CASSTDRTGNTIYF.

The V and J genes are TRBV18 and TRBJ2-6; the D is unclear. CDR1 is KGHSH and CDR2 is LQKENI in the germline V gene. V was pared by 2 bases and J by 0 bases, with 8 bases between. This CDR3 has 16 residues. CDR3 in DNA: TGTGCCAGCTCACCAGGGCTGGGCTCTGGGGCCAACGTCCTGACTTTC. The encoded protein is CASSPGLGSGANVLTF.

V usage is TRBV7-2 and J usage is TRBJ2-3, with D maybe TRBD1 (5 bases). The germline V gene has CDR1 SGHTA and CDR2 FQGNSA. The V gene lost 1 base and the J gene lost 4 bases, with 6 bases spanning the gap. CDR3 length: 13 amino acids. CDR3 in DNA: TGTGCCAGCAGCTTAGGGGGCGCAGATACGCAGTATTTT. Its protein is CASSLGGADTQYF.